This note documents a single T cell receptor beta chain sequence. The antigen it recognizes is unknown. Base qualities are not recorded, but no much larger clone differs from it by a single base. Libraries of naive CD8 T cells were generated from about 21,000 to 970,000 sorted cells, with 10%, 30% or 50% of the purified RNA used. On a BD FACSAria II, naive CD8 T cells were FACS-sorted as CD8+CD4-CCR7+CD45RA+ and collected into RLT Plus buffer. Detection sensitivity was tested by spiking Jurkat RNA equal to some 10 TCR copies' worth into samples containing roughly 17,000-1,100,000 naive CD8 T cells. Enrichment of CD8 T cells was performed with RosetteSep CD8+ T Cell Enrichment Cocktail and Ficoll-Paque, after which ACK red cell lysis was carried out. The receptor library was made with PCR. For sequencing, a NextSeq 500 was employed. Bulk TCR libraries were generated as previously described, with the TCR primers listed in Table S5 used. Purification of total RNA was performed with the Qiagen AllPrep DNA/RNA kit. Before analysis, reads from multiple sequencing runs of the same library were pooled. Concerning the study's data processing: Only reads with exact TCR constant sequence were kept, trimmed to 150 nt, and grouped by their 12-nt molecular barcodes. Reads inside each barcode group were sub-clustered using a 15% Levenshtein threshold, and a quality-weighted consensus sequence was constructed for each RNA molecule. Non-functional sequences were excluded, and lower-count sequences lying one edit away from another sequence were also excluded. Based on a fit of two negative binomial distributions, barcode sub-clusters having less than 20% of the maximum read count were discarded. Using fastp trimming at Q25 and MiXCR clonotype assembly, TCRdb reanalyzed the public sequencing data and kept in-frame beta chains. Rows with a matching CDR3 protein are joined into one entry that keeps the most common DNA and genes. None of the V and J calls come from the authors' own analysis; TCRdb made them. The sample table holds over 50,000 distinct CDR3 sequences, of which just over 35% were seen once. The top ten hold about 3.8% of the sample.

The source of the sample is a study of molecular identifiers for immune sequencing clone quantification (dated by TCRdb to 2017 to 2018). About the full investigation: For a replicate experiment, RNA from approximately 20,000 or 100,000 naive CD8 T cells was divided into five aliquots, of which four were sequenced. This methods study benchmarked molecular-identifier clustering-based TCR repertoire sequencing (MIDCIRS) and TCR RNA copy counting, using CD8 T cells to do so. Summary of the overall study and its limitations: Modeling estimated about 2.8 recovered TCR RNA copies per cell, compared with about 9.3 by digital PCR, which implies around 30% capture efficiency. The naive libraries included spiked-in Jurkat TCR RNA (about 11 copies' worth), and this RNA is not part of the donor repertoire. Clones above 20 RNA copies held over 99% of molecules in CMV-specific effector cells but under 1% in naive cells. Highly expanded clone sizes could be underestimated because identical TCR molecules may share a barcode. When barcode sub-clustering was left out, chimeric consensus sequences inflated TCR diversity, with chimeras reaching as high as 47%. Even against a background of roughly 1 million naive CD8 T cells, spiked-in Jurkat TCR RNA amounting to a single cell's worth was reported to be detectable.

According to the germline V gene (reference sequence), CDR1 reads SEHNR and CDR2 reads FQNEAQ. V gives up 4 bases and J gives up 2 bases, and the segment between their germline ends measures 5 bases. The cysteine opens and the phenylalanine closes a CDR3 of 12 amino acids. This entry keeps only the CDR3 DNA: 36 bases, framed from base 1. The sequence was collected from a human donor in good health. Some libraries in this study had Jurkat cell RNA spiked in. Material: naive CD8+ T cells from blood, with Jurkat cell RNA spiked in. This specimen's cell subset or site label, per the study, means: FACS-sorted CD8+CD4-CCR7+CD45RA+ naive T cells. The chain uses TRBV7-9 and TRBJ2-5, with no confident D gene call. This receptor carries the CDR3 CASSSTQETQYF. At the DNA level, the sequence is TGTGCCAGCAGCTCGACTCAAGAGACCCAGTACTTC.